A single sample gave rise to the 4 T cell receptor beta chains below, sequenced in a study of CD8 T cells in Susac syndrome. After extraction with the RNeasy kit, about 0.5 to 1 ug of the RNA was reverse transcribed using random hexamers. Each CDR3 protein is one row after TCRdb ran MiXCR on the immunoSEQ multiplex PCR reads. The sample includes roughly 200,000 distinct CDR3 sequences, around 94% of them seen just once. The sequencing sample was made of CD4+ T cells from PBMCs. All receptors come from a human donor with Susac syndrome.

V and J are TRBV3-1 and TRBJ2-7; 11 positions match TRBD2. Trimming removed 2 bases from V and 4 bases from J; junction bases left unmatched: 4. The germline V gene encodes CDR1 LGHDT and CDR2 YNNKEL (reference sequence). The CDR3 is made up of 15 amino acids. CDR3 in amino acids: CASSQTSGSLYEQYF. The CDR3 DNA sequence: TGTGCCAGCAGCCAAACTAGCGGGAGTCTATACGAGCAGTACTTC.

The rearrangement uses TRBV12-3 or TRBV12-4 and TRBJ1-6, with D unclear. CDR3 size: 16 residues. Deletions cut 5 bases from V and 3 bases from J, with 14 bases between. CDR3 bases: TGTGCCAGCAGTCCCGTTCGAGGGATCTATAATTCACCCCTCCACTTT. Its translation is CASSPVRGIYNSPLHF.

The gene calls are TRBV7-2 and TRBJ2-7; possible D gene TRBD2, 6 bases. Per germline, CDR1 SGHTA and CDR2 FQGNSA. V was trimmed by 1 base and J by 2 bases, leaving 12 bases between them. This CDR3 is 15 amino acids long. DNA of the CDR3: TGTGCCAGCAGCTTAGTTCGCGGGGTGACCTACGAGCAGTACTTC. Residues: CASSLVRGVTYEQYF.

V is TRBV15 and J is TRBJ2-7, with 11 bases aligning to TRBD1. The CDR3 sequence is 14 residues long. J gave up 5 bases and V 1 base, and 1 base lay outside the gene matches. From germline, CDR1 is LNHNV and CDR2 YYDKDF (reference sequence). CDR3 sequence (DNA): TGTGCCACCAGCAGAGGGACAGGGGGCAACGAGCAGTACTTC. This gives the protein CATSRGTGGNEQYF.